There are many counts of the clone carrying this T cell receptor beta chain. The target antigen is unknown. TCRdb redid the calling of the 5' RACE reads with MiXCR, one entry per CDR3 protein. The sample includes a few hundred thousand distinct CDR3 sequences, under 20% of them seen just once. This entry belongs to a study of T cells after yellow fever vaccination. Broader study findings: Clones that expanded after primary vaccination mostly reappeared after the booster (nearly 98% CD4, approximately 87% CD8).

The V gene lost 3 bases and the J gene lost 9 bases, with 15 bases spanning the gap. This CDR3 contains 14 residues. Per germline, CDR1 SGHTA and CDR2 FQGNSA. The chain has TRBV7-2 and TRBJ2-1; TRBD1 is a possible D gene (5 bases). The receptor comes from a man between 18 and 29 years old who received the YFV17D yellow fever vaccine. The sample in question was PBMCs, obtained before the yellow fever booster vaccination. In DNA form, the CDR3 reads TGTGCCAGCAGCTTCAGGGTTTCGGGTCCTGAGCAGTTCTTC. It yields the protein CASSFRVSGPEQFF.